This T cell receptor (beta chain) is drawn from a study of T cell repertoires in cytomegalovirus infection. Study findings and constraints: Of the TCR beta families, the public ones yielded a cumulative frequency that identified carriers of CMV plus the relevant HLA.

The V gene lost 5 bases and the J gene lost 7 bases, with 15 bases spanning the gap. This CDR3 contains 14 residues. CDR1 is MNHNS and CDR2 is SASEGT in the germline V gene. TCRdb used MiXCR to reprocess the reads, holding one entry per CDR3 protein. Of under 150,000 distinct CDR3 sequences in the sample, roughly a quarter were seen once. On this clonotype: Antigen: not known.

The TCR sequence derives from a human donor in good health (CMV status not recorded). Some clones in this sample may be carry-over from other donors' samples. Sample: PBMCs, sequenced either directly or after in vitro stimulation (not recorded which). The V and J genes are TRBV6-1 and TRBJ2-1; D perhaps matches TRBD2 (6 bases). CDR3 amino acids: CASSYGGVGNEQFF. DNA for the CDR3: TGTGCCAGCAGTTACGGCGGGGTTGGGAATGAGCAGTTCTTC.